The T cell receptor (beta chain) under discussion was sequenced for a study of neoadjuvant anti-PD-1 for oral cavity cancer. Here immunoSEQ multiplex PCR was the method, and the copy in TCRdb shows in-frame clones only, minus some. The sample holds 30,000 to 35,000 clones, around nine tenths seen once. The patients had HPV-negative, locally advanced oral cavity squamous cell carcinoma. The trim removed 2 bases at V and 4 bases at J, leaving 7 bases unmatched. CDR1 and CDR2 (germline): MNHEY, SVGAGI. The CDR3 loop spans 16 amino acids. The material sequenced was PBMCs, taken before nivolumab (anti-PD-1) treatment. The chain is built from TRBV6-5 and TRBJ1-4; 7 nucleotides agree with TRBD1. The receptor's source is a person between 40 and 79 years old with oral cavity squamous cell carcinoma. Here the CDR3 reads CASSYLGQPNNEKLFF. The CDR3 coding sequence is TGTGCCAGCAGTTACCTGGGACAGCCGAATAATGAAAAACTGTTTTTT.